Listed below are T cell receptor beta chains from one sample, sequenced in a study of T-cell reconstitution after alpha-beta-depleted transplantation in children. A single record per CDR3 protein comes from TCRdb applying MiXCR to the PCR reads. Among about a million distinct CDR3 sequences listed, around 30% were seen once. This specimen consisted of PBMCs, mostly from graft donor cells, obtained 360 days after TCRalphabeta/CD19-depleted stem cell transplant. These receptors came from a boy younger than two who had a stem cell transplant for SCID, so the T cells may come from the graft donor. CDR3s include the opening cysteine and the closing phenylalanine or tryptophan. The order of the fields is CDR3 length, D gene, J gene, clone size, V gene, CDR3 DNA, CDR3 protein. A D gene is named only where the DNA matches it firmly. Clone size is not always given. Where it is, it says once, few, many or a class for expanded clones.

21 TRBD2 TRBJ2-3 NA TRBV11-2 TGTGCCTGCAGCTTAGGGATACCTAGCGGGGGGGTGAGACACACACGGGATACGCAGTATTTT CACSLGIPSGGVRHTRDTQYF
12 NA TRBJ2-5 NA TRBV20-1 TGCAGTGCGCCGACTAGTCGGGAGACCCAGTACTTC CSAPTSRETQYF
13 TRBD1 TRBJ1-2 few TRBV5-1 TGCGCCAGCAGCTTGCCAGGGGGCAATGGCTACACCTTC CASSLPGGNGYTF
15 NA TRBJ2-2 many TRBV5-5 TGTGCCAGCAGCTTGGTCCCATTATCGACCGGGGAGCTGTTTTTT CASSLVPLSTGELFF
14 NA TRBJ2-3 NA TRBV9 TGTGCCAGCAGCTTCAGAAGTCTCACAGATACGCAGTATTTT CASSFRSLTDTQYF
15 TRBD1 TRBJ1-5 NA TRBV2 TGTGCCAGCAGCCATCGGGGACAGACCAATCAGCCCCAGCATTTT CASSHRGQTNQPQHF
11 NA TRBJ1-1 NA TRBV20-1 TGCAGTGTCCATAACAGGGAGACGGCTTTCTTT CSVHNRETAFF
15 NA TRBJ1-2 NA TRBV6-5 TGTGCCAGCAGTTACCTACCAGGGACTATACGTGGCTACACCTTC CASSYLPGTIRGYTF
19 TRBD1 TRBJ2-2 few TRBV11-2 TGTGCCAGCAGCTCAACTATACCCTGGGACAGGGTTGGGACCGGGGAGCTGTTTTTT CASSSTIPWDRVGTGELFF
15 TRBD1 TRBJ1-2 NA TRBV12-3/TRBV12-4 TGTGCCAGCAGTCTCACCAAGGGGGCGGGCTATGGCTACACCTTC CASSLTKGAGYGYTF
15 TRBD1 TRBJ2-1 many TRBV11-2 TGTGCCAGCAGCCTCCACGGGGACAGAGACAATGAGCAGTTCTTC CASSLHGDRDNEQFF
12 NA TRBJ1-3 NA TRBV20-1 TGCAGTGCTAGAGGGGAAGGCTACACCATATATTTT CSARGEGYTIYF
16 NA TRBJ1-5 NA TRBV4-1 TGCGCCAGCAGCCAAGGAGTAGTCTATAGCAATCAGCCCCAGCATTTT CASSQGVVYSNQPQHF
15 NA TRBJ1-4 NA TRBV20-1 TGCAGTGCTAGAGGGAGGGGCCATACTAATGAAAAACTGTTTTTT CSARGRGHTNEKLFF
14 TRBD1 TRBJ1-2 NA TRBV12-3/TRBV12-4 TGTGCCAGCGGAAGGGACAGGGGATTGCTCGGCTACACCTTC CASGRDRGLLGYTF
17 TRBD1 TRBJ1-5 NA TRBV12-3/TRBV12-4 TGTGCCAGCAGTTTAAGGGACAGGTTCCCAAAAGATCAGCCCCAGCATTTT CASSLRDRFPKDQPQHF
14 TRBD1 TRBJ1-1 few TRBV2 TGTGCCAGCAGTGCCCACAGGGGGGACACTGAAGCTTTCTTT CASSAHRGDTEAFF
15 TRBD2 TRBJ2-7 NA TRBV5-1 TGCGCCAGCAGCCCCACCGGCGGGGGGCAATACGAGCAGTACTTC CASSPTGGGQYEQYF
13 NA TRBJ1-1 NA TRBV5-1 TGCGCCAGCAGCCCCTCCCAGAGGCCGGAAGCTTTCTTT CASSPSQRPEAFF
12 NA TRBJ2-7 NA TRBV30 TGTGCCTGGAGTAGCAGAGCCTACGAGCAGTACTTC CAWSSRAYEQYF
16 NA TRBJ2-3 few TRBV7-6 TGTGCCAGCTCCTCTTATGCGGGGGCCCTAAGGGATACGCAGTATTTT CASSSYAGALRDTQYF
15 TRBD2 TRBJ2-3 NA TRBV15 TGTGCCACCAGCAGATCCGGCGGGGGGACAGATACGCAGTATTTT CATSRSGGGTDTQYF
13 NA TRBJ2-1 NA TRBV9 TGTGCCAGCAGCGCACGACGAAACAATGAGCAGTTCTTC CASSARRNNEQFF
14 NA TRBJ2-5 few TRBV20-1 TGCAGTGCTAGGGTCGCGACAGATCAAGAGACCCAGTACTTC CSARVATDQETQYF
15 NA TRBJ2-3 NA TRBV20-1 TGCAGTGCTAGAGATGTCGGTCTTAGCACAGATACGCAGTATTTT CSARDVGLSTDTQYF
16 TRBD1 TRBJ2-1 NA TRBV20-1 TGCAGTGCTAGAGACAGGGACAGGGGGCTTATATATGAGCAGTTCTTC CSARDRDRGLIYEQFF
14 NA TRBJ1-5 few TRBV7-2 TGTGCCAGCAGCTTACGGGACGGAAATCAGCCCCAGCATTTT CASSLRDGNQPQHF
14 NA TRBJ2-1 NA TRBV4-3 TGCGCCAGCAGCCAGGTTGGGTTGGTCTGCGAGCAGTTCTTC CASSQVGLVCEQFF
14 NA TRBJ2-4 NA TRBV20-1 TGCAGTGCTAAGATACAGGTGGCCAAAAACATTCAGTACTTC CSAKIQVAKNIQYF
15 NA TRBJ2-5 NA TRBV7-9 TGTGCCAGCAGCTTACTCGGGTCCGGGGCAGAGACCCAGTACTTC CASSLLGSGAETQYF
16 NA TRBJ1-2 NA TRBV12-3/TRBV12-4 TGTGCCAGCAGTTTAACGGGGGGGCCGGAGAGATATGGCTACACCTTC CASSLTGGPERYGYTF
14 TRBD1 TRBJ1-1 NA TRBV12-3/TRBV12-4 TGTGCCAGCAGGAAGGACAGGGTGAACACTGAAGCTTTCTTT CASRKDRVNTEAFF
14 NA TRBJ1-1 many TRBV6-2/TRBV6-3 TGTGCCAGCAGTTTACAGACCTCCAACACTGAAGCTTTCTTT CASSLQTSNTEAFF
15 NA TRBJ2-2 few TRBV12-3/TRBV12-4 TGTGCCAGCAGCCCGCGGCGGGGGAACACCGGGGAGCTGTTTTTT CASSPRRGNTGELFF
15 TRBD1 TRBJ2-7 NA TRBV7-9 TGTGCCAGCAGCTTTTATAGACAGGGGGCTCACGAGCAGTACTTC CASSFYRQGAHEQYF